This TCR beta chain was captured by sequencing in a study of T-cell reconstitution after alpha-beta-depleted transplantation in children. Preparation of the TCRbeta library was carried out with unique molecular identifiers. TCRdb used MiXCR to reprocess the PCR reads, holding one entry per CDR3 protein. The repertoire holds roughly 50,000 distinct CDR3 sequences, with 44% as singletons. General observations from the study: Expanded graft clones, several hundred of them, were reportedly the source of alpha-beta T cells about two months after transplant. Most T-cell counts and diversity one year after the transplant came from T cells that were newly produced.

Comments on this clonotype: Its matching antigen is unknown.

J was trimmed by 3 bases and V by 5 bases; bases with no gene match: 11. The CDR3 consists of 15 residues. The germline CDR1 and CDR2 sequences are DFQATT and SNEGSKA (reference sequence). The receptor was derived from a male patient aged 5 to 17 who had a stem cell transplant for acute lymphoblastic leukemia, so the T cells may come from the graft donor. The source material was PBMCs, mostly from graft donor cells, sampled 360 days after TCRalphabeta/CD19-depleted stem cell transplant. The chain uses TRBV20-1 and TRBJ2-7; TRBD1 matches 9 bases. The CDR3 DNA follows: TGCAGTGCTCCCACACCGGGACAGGGTATCTACGAGCAGTACTTC. Its translation: CSAPTPGQGIYEQYF.